The 14 T cell receptor beta chains reported below all come from one sample, sequenced in a study of blood T cells in healthy people across ages. With a J-beta primer mix and a sample-barcoded 5' primer, a second PCR ran about 6 to 11 cycles. TCRdb called the 5' RACE reads again in MiXCR, with one record for every CDR3 protein. This sample has more than 1,400,000 distinct CDR3 sequences, with roughly 40% found just once. The sample consisted of blood. The receptor set was obtained from a woman aged 18-29 years in good health.

The chain couples TRBV20-1 to TRBJ2-3; 11 nucleotides line up with TRBD2. CDR1 and CDR2 (germline): DFQATT, SNEGSKA (reference sequence). The CDR3 has 16 amino acids. The J segment lost 0 bases and the V segment lost 6 bases, leaving 8 bases of the junction unmatched. The CDR3, as DNA: TGCAGTGCCCGTAGTAGCGGGAGGGTTAGCACAGATACGCAGTATTTT. Its protein product is CSARSSGRVSTDTQYF.

This chain joins TRBV5-1 and TRBJ2-7, with a tentative D call TRBD2 (5 bases). CDR1 is SGHRS and CDR2 is YFSETQ in the germline V gene. This CDR3 contains 15 residues. V lost 1 base and J lost 0, with 11 bases in between. The CDR3 region is CASSLLGSPSYEQYF. The CDR3 DNA reads as TGCGCCAGCAGCTTGTTGGGGAGTCCCTCCTACGAGCAGTACTTC.

This clonotype has only a few counts. One end of the junction varies from germline; a read error may be responsible. J is TRBJ1-1 and V is TRBV20-1, with no clear D. From germline, CDR1 is DFQATT and CDR2 SNEGSKA (reference sequence). This CDR3 contains 13 residues. The CDR3 DNA is TGCAGTGCCCCGCTTCGAGGATTCACTGACGCTTTCTTT. Protein: CSAPLRGFTDAFF.

As to this clonotype: A junction end diverges from the germline sequence, so it may reflect a read error. V and J are TRBV3-1 and TRBJ1-1; a weak D match, TRBD1 (5 bases). The CDR3 has 16 amino acids. Germline CDR1 reads LGHDT; CDR2 reads YNNKEL (reference sequence). The CDR3 loop is CASSQESQGENTEAFF. The CDR3 DNA reads as TGTGCTAGCAGCCAAGAGAGTCAGGGCGAGAACACTGAAGCTTTCTTT.

This clonotype has a handful of counts. The chain uses TRBV21-1 and TRBJ2-5; the table gives TRBD2 as D, unverified against the DNA. TRBV21-1 is a pseudogene locus. The CDR3 runs 20 residues. CDR3 DNA sequence: TGTGCCAGCAGCCTTTACGGAGAGAGACTAGCGGGAGAATTAGGAGAGACCCAGTACTTC. Protein sequence: CASSLYGERLAGELGETQYF.

This clonotype has more than one count but fewer than ten. The chain uses TRBV12-3 or TRBV12-4 and TRBJ2-7; D gene unclear. V gave up 7 bases and J gave up 0 bases, with 10 bases separating them. The CDR3 sequence is 13 residues long. The DNA of the CDR3 is TGTGCCAGCACCCTGACTGGCTCCTACGAGCAGTACTTC. This translates into CASTLTGSYEQYF.

This clonotype was observed many times. V is TRBV25-1 and J is TRBJ2-1, with 8 bases lining up with TRBD2. Germline assignment: CDR1 MGHDK and CDR2 SYGVNS. With V trimmed by 2 bases and J by 8 bases, 5 bases remained unmatched. The CDR3 loop spans 14 amino acids. CDR3 nucleotides: TGTGCCAGCAGTGAAGCGGGGGGCGGGGATGAGCAGTTCTTC. It translates to CASSEAGGGDEQFF.

The chain joins TRBV2 to TRBJ2-3, with D tentatively TRBD1 (5 bases). Between the trimmed V and J ends, which lost 6 bases and 7 bases, there was a span of 11 bases. The CDR3 has 12 residues. Looked up from germline, CDR1 is SNHLY and CDR2 is FYNNEI. The CDR3 DNA reads TGTGCCAGCAGGTATTACAGGTATACGCAGTATTTT. Amino acid sequence: CASRYYRYTQYF. The variable domain in full, completed from reference TRBV2 and TRBJ2-3, reads EPEVTQTPSHQVTQMGQEVILRCVPISNHLYFYWYRQILGQKVEFLVSFYNNEISEKSEIFDDQFSVERPDGSNFTLKIRSTKLEDSAMYFCASRYYRYTQYFGPGTRLTVL.

The table lists this clonotype with a few counts. This chain joins TRBV3-1 and TRBJ2-5; D may be TRBD1 (6 bases). The DNA end is more similar to TRBJ2-7, so the J call may be wrong. Germline V CDR1 and CDR2: LGHDT, YNNKEL (reference sequence). CDR3 length: 13 residues. This CDR3 reads CASTTGGRYEQYF. The CDR3 coding sequence is TGTGCCAGCACCACTGGGGGCAGGTACGAGCAGTACTTC.

This clonotype was observed a handful of times. J is TRBJ2-7 and V is TRBV13, with D perhaps given as TRBD1 or TRBD2 (5 bases each). V lost 5 bases and J 3 bases, leaving 17 bases between the germline ends. There are 15 residues in the CDR3. Germline V gives CDR1 PRHDT, CDR2 FYEKMQ (reference sequence). CDR3 DNA: TGTGCCAGCAGCCCCGTCCGGGGCAGCAACTACGAGCAGTACTTC. This translates into CASSPVRGSNYEQYF.

V and J are TRBV7-6 and TRBJ2-1, with 11 bases aligning to TRBD2. V lost 3 bases and J lost 1; bases outside the gene matches: 5. This CDR3 spans 17 amino acids. Germline V gives CDR1 SGHVS, CDR2 FNYEAQ. The DNA of the CDR3 is TGTGCCAGCAGCTTTGCTAGCGGGGGGCCTTCCTACAATGAGCAGTTCTTC. Its translation: CASSFASGGPSYNEQFF.

The chain links TRBV2 to TRBJ2-3, with 11 positions matching TRBD2. Germline V lookup: CDR1 SNHLY, CDR2 FYNNEI. This CDR3 spans 20 amino acids. The V gene end was trimmed by 4 bases and the J gene end by 4 bases; junction bases not matched to a gene: 19. This CDR3 is CASSVPGIAGGRDRSDTQYF. In nucleotides, the CDR3 is TGTGCCAGCAGTGTCCCCGGAATAGCGGGGGGGCGAGACCGTTCAGATACGCAGTATTTT. The full variable domain, its missing parts supplied by reference TRBV2 and TRBJ2-3, is EPEVTQTPSHQVTQMGQEVILRCVPISNHLYFYWYRQILGQKVEFLVSFYNNEISEKSEIFDDQFSVERPDGSNFTLKIRSTKLEDSAMYFCASSVPGIAGGRDRSDTQYFGPGTRLTVL.

As to this clonotype: The junction departs from germline at one end; a sequencing error may be responsible. V is TRBV13 and J is TRBJ2-5, with 7 bases lining up with TRBD1. There are 13 residues in the CDR3. CDR1 and CDR2 (germline): PRHDT, FYEKMQ (reference sequence). CDR3: CASSWGQKETRYF. For the CDR3, the DNA is TGTGCCAGCAGCTGGGGACAGAAAGAGACCCGGTACTTC.

The V gene is TRBV7-8, the J gene TRBJ2-7, with D perhaps TRBD1 or TRBD2 (5 bases each). Germline V gives CDR1 SGHVS, CDR2 FQNEAQ. V lost 5 bases, J lost 5 bases, and 10 bases lay in between. This CDR3 is built from 12 residues. DNA for the CDR3: TGTGCCAGCAGCACCGGGACCCACGAGCAGTACTTC. Translation gives CASSTGTHEQYF.